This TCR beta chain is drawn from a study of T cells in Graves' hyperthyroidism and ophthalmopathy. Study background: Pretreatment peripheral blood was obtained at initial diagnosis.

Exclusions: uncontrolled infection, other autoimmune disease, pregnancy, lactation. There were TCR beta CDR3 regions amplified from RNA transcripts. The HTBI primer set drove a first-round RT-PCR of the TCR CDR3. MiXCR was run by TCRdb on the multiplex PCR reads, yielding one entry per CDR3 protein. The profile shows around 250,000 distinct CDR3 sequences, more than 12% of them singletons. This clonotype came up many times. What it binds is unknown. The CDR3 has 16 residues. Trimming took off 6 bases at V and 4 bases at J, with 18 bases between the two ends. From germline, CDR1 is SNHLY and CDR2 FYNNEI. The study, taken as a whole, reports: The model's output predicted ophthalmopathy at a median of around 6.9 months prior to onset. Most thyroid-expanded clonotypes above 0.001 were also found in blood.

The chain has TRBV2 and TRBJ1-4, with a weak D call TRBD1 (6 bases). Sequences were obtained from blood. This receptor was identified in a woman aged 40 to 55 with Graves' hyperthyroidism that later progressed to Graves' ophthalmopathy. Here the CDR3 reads CASRNYRVNGNEKLFF. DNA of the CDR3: TGTGCCAGCAGAAATTACAGGGTTAACGGTAATGAAAAACTGTTTTTT.